These T cell receptor beta chains were read from a single sample in a study of long-term antiretroviral therapy in people with HIV. The method was immunoSEQ multiplex PCR; TCRdb's version includes in-frame clones alone and lacks a portion of them. The data contain more than 20,000 clones, approximately 86% of them singletons. The sequencing here drew on unsorted PBMCs, taken 4 years after starting antiretroviral therapy. Source of these receptors: a young man with HIV. Both conserved end residues are part of each CDR3. A D gene is named only where the DNA matches it firmly. Some rows have no size entry. The others give once, few or many, or a class for an expanded clone.

D | J | V | size | CDR3 | DNA
- | TRBJ1-2 | TRBV6-1 | - | CASSEGKYGYTF | TGTGCCAGCAGTGAAGGCAAATACGGCTACACCTTC
- | TRBJ1-5 | TRBV19 | few | CASSTQGGPQPQHF | TGTGCCAGTAGTACACAAGGGGGGCCGCAGCCCCAGCATTTT
- | TRBJ2-1 | TRBV18 | - | CASSYTRSYNEQFF | TGTGCCAGCTCATACACTAGGTCCTACAATGAGCAGTTCTTC
- | TRBJ1-5 | TRBV5-8 | - | CASRWVGIEDQPQHF | TGTGCCAGCAGGTGGGTCGGCATTGAGGATCAGCCCCAGCATTTT
- | TRBJ2-3 | TRBV10-1 | - | CASSETDTVTDTQYF | TGCGCCAGCAGTGAGACGGACACCGTGACAGATACGCAGTATTTT
- | TRBJ1-1 | TRBV28 | - | CASSGPENTEAFF | TGTGCCTCCTCTGGCCCTGAGAACACTGAAGCTTTCTTT
- | TRBJ1-6 | TRBV2 | - | CASRLQGGPDSPLHF | TGTGCCAGCAGGTTACAGGGAGGCCCGGATTCACCCCTCCACTTT
- | TRBJ2-7 | TRBV5-1 | - | CASSVQVGAVNEQYF | TGCGCCAGCAGCGTACAGGTAGGGGCGGTCAACGAGCAGTACTTC
- | TRBJ1-3 | TRBV10-3 | - | CAINGPRNTIYF | TGTGCCATCAACGGACCTAGAAACACCATATATTTT
- | TRBJ2-2 | TRBV6-5 | - | CASFWRGNTGELFF | TGTGCCAGCTTTTGGAGGGGAAACACCGGGGAGCTGTTTTTT
- | TRBJ2-1 | TRBV18 | - | CASSPPGHNEQFF | TGTGCCAGCTCACCGCCCGGACACAATGAGCAGTTCTTC